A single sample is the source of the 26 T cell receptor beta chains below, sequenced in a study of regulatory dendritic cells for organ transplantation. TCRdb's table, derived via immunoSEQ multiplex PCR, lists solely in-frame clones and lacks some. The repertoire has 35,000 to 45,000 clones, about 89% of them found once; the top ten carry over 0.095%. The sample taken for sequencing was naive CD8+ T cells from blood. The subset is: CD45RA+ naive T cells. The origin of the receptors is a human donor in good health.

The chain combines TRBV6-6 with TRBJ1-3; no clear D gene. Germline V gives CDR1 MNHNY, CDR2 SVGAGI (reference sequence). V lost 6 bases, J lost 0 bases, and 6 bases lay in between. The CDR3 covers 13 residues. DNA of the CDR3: TGTGCCAGCAGGGGCAGCTCTGGAAACACCATATATTTT. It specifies CASRGSSGNTIYF.

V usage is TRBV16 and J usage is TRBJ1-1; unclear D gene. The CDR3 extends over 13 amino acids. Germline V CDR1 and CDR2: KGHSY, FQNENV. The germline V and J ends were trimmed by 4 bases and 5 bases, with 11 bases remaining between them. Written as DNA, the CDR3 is TGTGCCAGCAGCCGGAATTTTGATACTGAAGCTTTCTTT. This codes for CASSRNFDTEAFF.

The CDR3 coding sequence is TGTGCCAGTCCCTGGACTAGCGGCCAAGAGACCCAGTACTTC. Amino acids: CASPWTSGQETQYF. The rearrangement uses TRBV28 and TRBJ2-5; 10 bases align to TRBD2. The germline gives CDR1 MDHEN, CDR2 SYDVKM. CDR3 size: 14 residues. After removal of 9 bases from V and 1 base from J, the junction contained 5 bases not matched to a gene.

CDR3 sequence (DNA): TGTGCCAGCAGTGCCAATAGCTACGAGCAGTACTTC. Protein: CASSANSYEQYF. This sequence joins TRBV2 and TRBJ2-7; unclear D gene. Per germline, CDR1 SNHLY and CDR2 FYNNEI. V was trimmed by 4 bases and J by 3 bases, leaving 7 bases between them. CDR3 length: 12 residues.

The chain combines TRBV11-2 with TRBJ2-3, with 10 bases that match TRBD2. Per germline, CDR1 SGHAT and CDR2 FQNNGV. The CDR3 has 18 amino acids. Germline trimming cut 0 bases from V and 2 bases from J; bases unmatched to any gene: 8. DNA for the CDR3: TGTGCCAGCAGCTTAGATTTGACAGCGGGAGGGTACACAGATACGCAGTATTTT. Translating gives CASSLDLTAGGYTDTQYF.

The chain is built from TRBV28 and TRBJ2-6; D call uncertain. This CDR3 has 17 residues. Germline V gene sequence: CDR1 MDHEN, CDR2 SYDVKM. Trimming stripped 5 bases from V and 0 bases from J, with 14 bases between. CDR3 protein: CASSPSPIPSGANVLTF. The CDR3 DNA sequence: TGTGCCAGCAGTCCCTCCCCGATTCCCTCTGGGGCCAACGTCCTGACTTTC. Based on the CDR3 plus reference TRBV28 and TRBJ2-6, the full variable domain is DVKVTQSSRYLVKRTGEKVFLECVQDMDHENMFWYRQDPGLGLRLIYFSYDVKMKEKGDIPEGYSVSREKKERFSLILESASTNQTSMYLCASSPSPIPSGANVLTFGAGSRLTVL.

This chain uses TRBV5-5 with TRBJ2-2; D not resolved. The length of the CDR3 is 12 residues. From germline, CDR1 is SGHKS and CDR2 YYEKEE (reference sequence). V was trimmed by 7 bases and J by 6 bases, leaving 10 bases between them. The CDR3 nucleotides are TGTGCCAGCTATACCCCATCCGGGGAGCTGTTTTTT. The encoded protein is CASYTPSGELFF.

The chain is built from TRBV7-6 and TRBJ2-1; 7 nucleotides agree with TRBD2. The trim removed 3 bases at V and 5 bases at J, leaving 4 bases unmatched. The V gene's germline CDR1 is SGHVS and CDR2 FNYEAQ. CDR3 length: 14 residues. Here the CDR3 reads CASSFLAAHNEQFF. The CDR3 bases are TGTGCCAGCAGCTTCCTAGCGGCCCACAATGAGCAGTTCTTC.

DNA for the CDR3: TGTGCCAGCAGTTACGGGGGGATGTTGAACGAGCAGTACTTC. It encodes CASSYGGMLNEQYF. The chain recombines TRBV6-5 with TRBJ2-7; weak D call: TRBD2 (6 bases). This CDR3 has 14 residues. The V gene's germline CDR1 is MNHEY and CDR2 SVGAGI. Trimming pared 2 bases from V and 5 bases from J, leaving 13 bases between.

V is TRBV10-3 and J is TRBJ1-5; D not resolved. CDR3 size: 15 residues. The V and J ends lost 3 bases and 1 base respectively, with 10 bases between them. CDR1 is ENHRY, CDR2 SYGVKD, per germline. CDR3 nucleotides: TGTGCCATCAGTGACACGCAGTTGAGCAATCAGCCCCAGCATTTT. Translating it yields CAISDTQLSNQPQHF.

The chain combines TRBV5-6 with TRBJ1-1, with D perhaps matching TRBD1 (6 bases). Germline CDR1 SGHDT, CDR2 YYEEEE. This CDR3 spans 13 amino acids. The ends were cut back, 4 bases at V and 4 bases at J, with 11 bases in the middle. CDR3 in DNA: TGTGCCAGCAGCAAAACAGGGTCCACTGAAGCTTTCTTT. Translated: CASSKTGSTEAFF.

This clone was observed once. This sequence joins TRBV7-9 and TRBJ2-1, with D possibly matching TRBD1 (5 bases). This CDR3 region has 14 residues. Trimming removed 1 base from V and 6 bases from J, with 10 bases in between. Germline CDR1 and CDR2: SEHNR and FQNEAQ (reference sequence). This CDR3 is CASSLGGQRNEQFF. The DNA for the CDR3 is TGTGCCAGCAGCTTAGGGGGCCAACGCAATGAGCAGTTCTTC.

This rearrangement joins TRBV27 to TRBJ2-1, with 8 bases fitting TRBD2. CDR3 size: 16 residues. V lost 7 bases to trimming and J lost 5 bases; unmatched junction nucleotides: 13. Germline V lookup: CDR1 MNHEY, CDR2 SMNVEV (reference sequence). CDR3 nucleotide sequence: TGTGCCAGCACCACCATCAACGGGGGGGATGACAATGAGCAGTTCTTC. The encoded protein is CASTTINGGDDNEQFF.

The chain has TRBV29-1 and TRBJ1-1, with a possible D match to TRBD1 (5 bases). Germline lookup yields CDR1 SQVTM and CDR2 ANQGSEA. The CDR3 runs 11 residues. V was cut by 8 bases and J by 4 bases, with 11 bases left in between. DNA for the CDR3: TGCAGCATCCCCCAGGGCACTGAAGCTTTCTTT. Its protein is CSIPQGTEAFF.

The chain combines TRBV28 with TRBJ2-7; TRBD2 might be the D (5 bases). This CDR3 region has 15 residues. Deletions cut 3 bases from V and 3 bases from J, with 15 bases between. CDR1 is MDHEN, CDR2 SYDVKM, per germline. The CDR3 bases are TGTGCCAGCAGTTTCGGGATAGGGAGCAGCTACGAGCAGTACTTC. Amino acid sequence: CASSFGIGSSYEQYF.

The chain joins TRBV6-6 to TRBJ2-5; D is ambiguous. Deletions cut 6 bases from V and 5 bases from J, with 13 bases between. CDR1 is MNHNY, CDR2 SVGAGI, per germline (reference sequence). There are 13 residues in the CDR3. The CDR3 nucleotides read TGTGCCAGCAGCTGGTCCGGGTGGGAGACCCAGTACTTC. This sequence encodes CASSWSGWETQYF.

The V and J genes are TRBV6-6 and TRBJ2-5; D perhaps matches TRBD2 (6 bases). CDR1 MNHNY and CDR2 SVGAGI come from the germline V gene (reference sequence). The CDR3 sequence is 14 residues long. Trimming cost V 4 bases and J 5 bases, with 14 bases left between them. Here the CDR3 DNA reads TGTGCCAGCAGTTTGGCCGGGACTTTTGAGACCCAGTACTTC. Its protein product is CASSLAGTFETQYF.

The CDR3 is CASSLTQNTEAFF. The CDR3 DNA sequence: TGTGCCAGCAGCTTGACCCAAAACACTGAAGCTTTCTTT. V gene TRBV5-4 combines with J gene TRBJ1-1; D is ambiguous. V shed 1 base and J shed 2 bases, with 6 bases lying between them. This CDR3 contains 13 residues. CDR1 is SGHNT, CDR2 YYREEE, per germline (reference sequence).

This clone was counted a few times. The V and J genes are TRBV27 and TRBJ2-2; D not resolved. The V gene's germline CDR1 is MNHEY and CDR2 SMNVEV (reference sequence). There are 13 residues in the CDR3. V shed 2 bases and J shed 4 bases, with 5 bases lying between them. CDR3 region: CASSLGSTGELFF. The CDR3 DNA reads TGTGCCAGCAGTTTAGGGTCCACCGGGGAGCTGTTTTTT.

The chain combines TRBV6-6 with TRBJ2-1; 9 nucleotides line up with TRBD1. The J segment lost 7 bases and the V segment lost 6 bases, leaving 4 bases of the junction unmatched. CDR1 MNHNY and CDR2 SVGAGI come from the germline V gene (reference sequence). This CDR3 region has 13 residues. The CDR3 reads CASSLTGGNEQFF. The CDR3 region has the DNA TGTGCCAGCAGCCTGACAGGGGGGAATGAGCAGTTCTTC.

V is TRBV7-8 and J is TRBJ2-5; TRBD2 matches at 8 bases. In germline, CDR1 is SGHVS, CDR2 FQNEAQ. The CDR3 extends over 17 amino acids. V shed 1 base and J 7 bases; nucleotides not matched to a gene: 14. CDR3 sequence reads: CASSLDKAGGALGTQYF. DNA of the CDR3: TGTGCCAGCAGCTTAGATAAGGCCGGGGGGGCTTTGGGGACCCAGTACTTC.

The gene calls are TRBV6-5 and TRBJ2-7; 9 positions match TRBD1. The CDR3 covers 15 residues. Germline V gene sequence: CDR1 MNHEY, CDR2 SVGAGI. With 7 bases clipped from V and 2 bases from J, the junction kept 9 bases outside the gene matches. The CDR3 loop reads CASTFPGQGTYEQYF. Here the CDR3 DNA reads TGTGCCAGCACTTTCCCGGGACAGGGAACCTACGAGCAGTACTTC.

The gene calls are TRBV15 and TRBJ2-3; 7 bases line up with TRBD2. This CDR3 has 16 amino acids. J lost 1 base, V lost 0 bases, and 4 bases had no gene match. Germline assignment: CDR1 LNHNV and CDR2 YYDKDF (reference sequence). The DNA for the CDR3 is TGTGCCACCAGCAGAGAAAGACTAGCTGGCACAGATACGCAGTATTTT. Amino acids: CATSRERLAGTDTQYF. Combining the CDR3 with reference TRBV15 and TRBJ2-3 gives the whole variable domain DAMVIQNPRYQVTQFGKPVTLSCSQTLNHNVMYWYQQKSSQAPKLLFHYYDKDFNNEADTPDNFQSRRPNTSFCFLDIRSPGLGDTAMYLCATSRERLAGTDTQYFGPGTRLTVL.

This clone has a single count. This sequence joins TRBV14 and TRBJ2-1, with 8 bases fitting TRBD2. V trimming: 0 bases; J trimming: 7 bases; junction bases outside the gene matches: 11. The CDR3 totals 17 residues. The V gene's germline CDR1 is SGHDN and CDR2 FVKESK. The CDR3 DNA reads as TGTGCCAGCAGCCAAGATGGAGGAGCGGGGGCCTTAAATGAGCAGTTCTTC. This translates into CASSQDGGAGALNEQFF.

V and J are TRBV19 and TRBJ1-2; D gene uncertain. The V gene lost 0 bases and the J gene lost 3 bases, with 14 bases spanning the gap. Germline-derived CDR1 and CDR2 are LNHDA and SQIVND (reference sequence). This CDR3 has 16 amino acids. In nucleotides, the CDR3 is TGTGCCAGTAGTATAGATTTGGAACTGATAGACTATGGCTACACCTTC. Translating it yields CASSIDLELIDYGYTF.

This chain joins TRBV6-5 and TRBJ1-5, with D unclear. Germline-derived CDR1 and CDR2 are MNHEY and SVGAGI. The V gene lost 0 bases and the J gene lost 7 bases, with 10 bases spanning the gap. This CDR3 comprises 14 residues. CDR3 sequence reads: CASSYSNGDQPQHF. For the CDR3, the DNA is TGTGCCAGCAGTTACTCGAATGGAGACCAGCCCCAGCATTTT.